This T cell receptor beta chain originates from a study of lymphopenia after photon versus proton radiotherapy. Only in-frame clones appear in the TCRdb table, and some are missing; sequencing was by immunoSEQ multiplex PCR. The sample includes more than 80,000 clones, around 88% of them seen just once. Notes on the study in general: Post-nadir TCR diversity decline inversely tracked overall survival among those who died. Authors raise, but do not show, better survival with proton therapy. Proton therapy kept repertoires fairly stable, unlike photons, which gained effector/memory cells. Oligoclonal CD8+ Temra expansion after nadir drove photon patients' diversity drop.

V lost 3 bases and J 6 bases, leaving 3 bases between the germline ends. The CDR3 covers 10 residues. The V gene's germline CDR1 is SQVTM and CDR2 ANQGSEA. Note on this clone: What it binds is not known.

The clonotype was recovered from a man aged 55 to 69 with pancreatic cancer. The material was peripheral blood, obtained from a patient treated with proton-based radiotherapy. This rearrangement joins TRBV29-1 to TRBJ2-1; D gene unclear. CDR3 bases: TGCAGCGTTGACCTCAATGAGCAGTTCTTC. It specifies CSVDLNEQFF.